These 20 T cell receptor beta chains were all obtained from the same sample, sequenced in a study of human T cells and chemical hapten exposure (dated by TCRdb to about 2021). This specimen's time point label, interpreted: patch test 1, 2 weeks after DPC sensitization. The treatment or condition label here, explained by the study, means: therapeutic diphenylcyclopropenone sensitization with weekly scalp DPC. The library was made by RACE. The sequencing machine was a NextSeq 500. TCRdb reanalyzed the raw reads on its own, using fastp at Q25 for trimming and MiXCR for clone calling, and kept in-frame beta chains. Each entry is one CDR3 protein sequence, shown with its most common DNA and genes. A total of tens of thousands of distinct CDR3 sequences appear in this sample, about 11% of them only once. The top ten clones comprise 3.5% of the sample. The sample in question was whole blood, obtained in connection with sensitization to the hapten diphenylcyclopropenone (DPC). Every receptor here comes from a woman aged 55-70 years with alopecia areata. Some clones in this sample may be carry-over from other donors' samples.

This clonotype showed up just a few times. The gene calls are TRBV19 and TRBJ2-1; D is perhaps TRBD1 (5 bases). Looked up from germline, CDR1 is LNHDA and CDR2 is SQIVND (reference sequence). The CDR3 contains 15 residues. Trimming left V 3 bases short and J 9 bases short, with 18 bases between. CDR3 residues: CASSIGGAGRSEQFF. The CDR3 bases are TGTGCCAGTAGTATCGGTGGCGCAGGGCGGAGTGAGCAGTTCTTC.

V and J are TRBV5-1 and TRBJ2-3; 8 bases line up with TRBD2. Germline loops: CDR1 SGHRS, CDR2 YFSETQ. CDR3 length equals 15 residues. Losses at the gene ends were 6 bases for V and 4 bases for J; bases not matched to a gene: 10. CDR3 residues: CASTGVAGRPDTQYF. In DNA, the CDR3 is TGCGCCAGCACGGGGGTAGCGGGGCGCCCAGATACGCAGTATTTT.

This sequence joins TRBV7-2 and TRBJ1-5; the D is unclear. The CDR3 contains 15 residues. Germline V gene data show CDR1 as SGHTA and CDR2 as FQGNSA. Trimming stripped 6 bases from V and 5 bases from J, with 17 bases between. CDR3: CASSNGPPRDQPQHF. The CDR3 DNA is TGTGCCAGCAGTAACGGACCTCCAAGGGATCAGCCCCAGCATTTT.

This clonotype was found a few times. The junction differs from germline at one of its ends, possibly a read error. The gene calls are TRBV11-2 and TRBJ2-3; 8 bases line up with TRBD1. This CDR3 region has 15 residues. The V gene's germline CDR1 is SGHAT and CDR2 FQNNGV. The CDR3 DNA reads as TGTGCCAGCACCAACGCCCCTCAGGACGGGACAGGCTTGAATTTT. This codes for CASTNAPQDGTGLNF.

Ten or more counts support this clonotype. The chain is built from TRBV25-1 and TRBJ1-1; weak D call: TRBD1 (5 bases). Germline values: CDR1 MGHDK, CDR2 SYGVNS. Trimming left V 8 bases short and J 0 bases short, with 19 bases between. The CDR3 is 16 residues long. The CDR3 protein is CASGTPAVSMNTEAFF. The CDR3 nucleotides are TGTGCCAGCGGGACTCCAGCCGTCTCCATGAACACTGAAGCTTTCTTT.

This clonotype was seen a handful of times. V and J are TRBV4-2 and TRBJ2-5, with 10 bases fitting TRBD2. CDR3 length: 16 residues. In germline, CDR1 is LGHNA, CDR2 YNFKEQ. V gave up 4 bases and J gave up 5 bases; unmatched junction bases: 10. The CDR3 nucleotides read TGTGCCAGCAGCCCTAGCGGGGGAAGCCTTCGGGAGACCCAGTACTTC. Translated: CASSPSGGSLRETQYF.

In its sample, this clonotype was seen many times. The V call is TRBV7-2, the J call TRBJ1-5; TRBD1 might be the D (6 bases). This CDR3 is 16 amino acids long. V was pared by 5 bases and J by 1 base, with 15 bases between. Germline lookup yields CDR1 SGHTA and CDR2 FQGNSA. The CDR3 loop reads CASSPGQWGSNQPQHF. The CDR3 nucleotides are TGTGCCAGCAGCCCCGGACAGTGGGGGAGCAATCAGCCCCAGCATTTT.

In its sample, this clonotype was seen a few times. The J gene is TRBJ2-3, the V gene TRBV5-1; D is unresolved. This CDR3 spans 16 amino acids. Germline V gene lookup returns CDR1 SGHRS and CDR2 YFSETQ. The ends were cut back, 0 bases at V and 0 bases at J, with 11 bases in the middle. CDR3 sequence: CASSLAPGHSTDTQYF. In nucleotides, the CDR3 is TGCGCCAGCAGCTTGGCCCCGGGCCACAGCACAGATACGCAGTATTTT.

This clonotype has a handful of counts. The chain has TRBV10-3 and TRBJ1-2; D is unresolved. The germline V gene has CDR1 ENHRY and CDR2 SYGVKD. This CDR3 is 13 amino acids long. Trimming stripped 7 bases from V and 3 bases from J, with 12 bases between. This chain's CDR3 is CAIKRALYYGYTF. CDR3 DNA: TGTGCCATCAAGAGGGCCTTGTACTATGGCTACACCTTC.

There are a few counts of this clonotype. This chain links TRBV2 with TRBJ1-5; tentatively, D is TRBD1 (5 bases). The V end was cut by 4 bases, the J end by 0 bases, with 19 bases between. The CDR3 has 18 residues. From germline, CDR1 is SNHLY and CDR2 FYNNEI. CDR3 sequence: CASSARTGTLHSNQPQHF. CDR3 in DNA: TGTGCCAGCAGTGCCCGGACTGGGACGCTTCATAGCAATCAGCCCCAGCATTTT.

This clonotype was observed a handful of times. The rearrangement uses TRBV20-1 and TRBJ2-3, with 12 bases lining up with TRBD2. The germline gives CDR1 DFQATT, CDR2 SNEGSKA (reference sequence). The V segment lost 4 bases and the J segment 3 bases; nucleotides outside the gene matches: 2. The CDR3 has 14 residues. The chain's CDR3 is CSATSGGATDTQYF. The CDR3 DNA sequence: TGCAGTGCTACTAGCGGGGGGGCGACAGATACGCAGTATTTT.

This clonotype was counted ten times or more. The chain links TRBV5-1 to TRBJ2-7; 10 bases fit TRBD1. The CDR3 runs 16 residues. Trimming removed 1 base from V and 7 bases from J; junction bases left unmatched: 11. CDR1 and CDR2 from the germline V gene are SGHRS and YFSETQ. CDR3 protein: CASSLFGDRGIDEQYF. CDR3 DNA: TGCGCCAGCAGCTTGTTTGGGGACAGGGGAATTGATGAGCAGTACTTC.

This chain links TRBV9 with TRBJ2-3; a possible D gene is TRBD2 (5 bases). The CDR3 has 14 amino acids. V was cut by 7 bases and J by 1 base, with 13 bases left in between. Germline V gene sequence: CDR1 SGDLS, CDR2 YYNGEE. The CDR3 spells CASSAGEGTDTQYF. CDR3 coding DNA: TGTGCCAGCTCGGCGGGTGAGGGCACAGATACGCAGTATTTT.

V is TRBV20-1 and J is TRBJ1-5; 8 nucleotides align to TRBD1. Germline assignment: CDR1 DFQATT and CDR2 SNEGSKA (reference sequence). The CDR3 covers 14 residues. J gave up 6 bases and V 4 bases, and 8 bases lay outside the gene matches. CDR3 loop: CSANPDRVGQPQHF. The CDR3 DNA reads as TGCAGTGCTAACCCGGACAGGGTCGGTCAGCCCCAGCATTTT.

In this sample, this clonotype turned up many times. The V call is TRBV6-6, the J call TRBJ1-6; tentatively, D is TRBD1 (6 bases). Germline CDR1 is MNHNY and CDR2 is SVGAGI (reference sequence). CDR3 length: 14 residues. Trimming left V 5 bases short and J 7 bases short, with 12 bases between. The CDR3 region is CASSTLGHNSPLHF. The DNA of the CDR3 is TGTGCCAGCAGTACCCTGGGACACAATTCACCCCTCCACTTT.

The sample holds many counts of this clonotype. The chain is built from TRBV5-1 and TRBJ2-7, with TRBD2 matching 10 bases. V shed 4 bases and J 3 bases; nucleotides not matched to a gene: 4. This CDR3 is 14 amino acids long. The V gene's germline CDR1 is SGHRS and CDR2 YFSETQ. The CDR3 region is CASSQLAGDYEQYF. The DNA for the CDR3 is TGCGCCAGCAGCCAGCTAGCGGGGGACTACGAGCAGTACTTC.

This clonotype was seen ten or more times. The J gene is TRBJ1-2, the V gene TRBV11-2, with TRBD1 matching 9 bases. Losses at the gene ends were 5 bases for V and 7 bases for J; bases not matched to a gene: 11. CDR3 size: 15 residues. Looked up from germline, CDR1 is SGHAT and CDR2 is FQNNGV. The CDR3 nucleotides are TGTGCCAGCAGCCCTCCGACAGGGGGTCGGGGTGGCTACACCTTC. Translated: CASSPPTGGRGGYTF.

This clonotype was recorded at least ten times. The V call is TRBV4-1, the J call TRBJ2-1, with no clear D. The CDR3 covers 12 residues. Germline CDR1 and CDR2: MGHRA and YSYEKL. V was shortened by 3 bases and J by 4 bases, with 4 bases between the two germline ends. CDR3 protein: CASSHTYNEQFF. The CDR3 DNA sequence: TGCGCCAGCAGCCACACATACAATGAGCAGTTCTTC.

V is TRBV7-2 and J is TRBJ2-5; 12 bases agree with TRBD2. The ends lost 3 bases at V and 4 bases at J; junction bases unmatched: 6. CDR1 and CDR2 from the germline V gene are SGHTA and FQGNSA. This CDR3 comprises 16 residues. The CDR3 nucleotides read TGTGCCAGCAGCTTCGGACTAGCGGGGAGGAGAGAGACCCAGTACTTC. Protein product: CASSFGLAGRRETQYF.

The chain has TRBV20-1 and TRBJ2-5; TRBD2 matches 14 bases. CDR1 and CDR2 (germline): DFQATT, SNEGSKA (reference sequence). The CDR3 sequence is 14 residues long. After removal of 6 bases from V and 4 bases from J, the junction contained 4 bases not matched to a gene. CDR3 amino acids: CSARLAGGSETQYF. In nucleotides, the CDR3 is TGCAGTGCCAGACTAGCGGGGGGGTCAGAGACCCAGTACTTC.